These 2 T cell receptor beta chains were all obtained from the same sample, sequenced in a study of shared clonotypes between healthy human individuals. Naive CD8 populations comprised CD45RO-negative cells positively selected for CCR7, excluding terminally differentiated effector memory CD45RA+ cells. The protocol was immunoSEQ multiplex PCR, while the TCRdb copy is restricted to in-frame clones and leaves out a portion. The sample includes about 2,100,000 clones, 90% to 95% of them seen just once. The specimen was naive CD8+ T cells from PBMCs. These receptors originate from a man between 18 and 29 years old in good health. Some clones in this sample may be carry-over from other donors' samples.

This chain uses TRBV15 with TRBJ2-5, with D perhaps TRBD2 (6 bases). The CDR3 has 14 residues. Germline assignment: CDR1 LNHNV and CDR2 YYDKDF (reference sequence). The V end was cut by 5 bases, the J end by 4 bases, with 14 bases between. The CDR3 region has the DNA TGTGCCACCAGCGCACCCCACGGGGGAGAGACCCAGTACTTC. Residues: CATSAPHGGETQYF.

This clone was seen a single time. The CDR3 loop reads CAILTGDNTGELFF. As DNA, the CDR3 is TGTGCCATCCTGACAGGGGATAACACCGGGGAGCTGTTTTTT. The chain uses TRBV10-3 and TRBJ2-2; TRBD1 matches at 8 bases. The germline V gene encodes CDR1 ENHRY and CDR2 SYGVKD. The J segment lost 2 bases and the V segment lost 8 bases, leaving 4 bases of the junction unmatched. The CDR3 has 14 residues.